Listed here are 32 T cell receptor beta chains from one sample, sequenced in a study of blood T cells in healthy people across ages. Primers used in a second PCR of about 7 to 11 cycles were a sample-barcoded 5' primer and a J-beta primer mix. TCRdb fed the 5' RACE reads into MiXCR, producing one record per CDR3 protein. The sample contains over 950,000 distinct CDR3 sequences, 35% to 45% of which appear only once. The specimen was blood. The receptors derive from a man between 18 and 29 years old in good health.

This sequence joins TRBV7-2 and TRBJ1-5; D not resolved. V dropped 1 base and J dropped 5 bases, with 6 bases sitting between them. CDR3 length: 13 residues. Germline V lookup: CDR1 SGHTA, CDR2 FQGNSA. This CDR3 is CASSLGFDQPQHF. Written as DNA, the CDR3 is TGTGCCAGCAGCTTAGGATTCGATCAGCCCCAGCATTTT.

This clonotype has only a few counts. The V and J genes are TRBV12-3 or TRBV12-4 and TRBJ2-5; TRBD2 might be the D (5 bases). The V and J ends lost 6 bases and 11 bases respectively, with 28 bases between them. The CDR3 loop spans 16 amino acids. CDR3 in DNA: TGTGCCAGCAGCGCGATGACCGGGGTGGCCTACAATGAGCAGTACTTC. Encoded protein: CASSAMTGVAYNEQYF.

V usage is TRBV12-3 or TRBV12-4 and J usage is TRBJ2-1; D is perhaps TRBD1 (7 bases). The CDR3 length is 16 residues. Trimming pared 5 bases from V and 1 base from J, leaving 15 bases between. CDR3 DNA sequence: TGTGCCAGCAGTCGTCAGGGGGGTAGGTCCTACAATGAGCAGTTCTTC. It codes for CASSRQGGRSYNEQFF.

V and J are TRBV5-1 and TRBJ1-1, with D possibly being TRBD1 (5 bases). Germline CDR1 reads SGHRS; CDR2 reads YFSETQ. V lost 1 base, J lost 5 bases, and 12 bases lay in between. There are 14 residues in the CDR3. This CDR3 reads CASSLSGTATEAFF. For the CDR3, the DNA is TGCGCCAGCAGCTTGTCGGGGACGGCTACTGAAGCTTTCTTT.

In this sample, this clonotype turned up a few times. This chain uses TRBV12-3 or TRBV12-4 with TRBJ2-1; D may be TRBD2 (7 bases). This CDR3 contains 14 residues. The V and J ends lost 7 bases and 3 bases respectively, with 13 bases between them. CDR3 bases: TGTGCCAGCAACTGGGGGGGCCGCTACAATGAGCAGTTCTTC. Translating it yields CASNWGGRYNEQFF.

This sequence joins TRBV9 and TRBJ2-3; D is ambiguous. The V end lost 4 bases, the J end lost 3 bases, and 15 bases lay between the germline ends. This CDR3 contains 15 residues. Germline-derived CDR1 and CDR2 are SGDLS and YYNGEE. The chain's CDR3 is CASSPWASQTDTQYF. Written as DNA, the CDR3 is TGTGCCAGCAGCCCCTGGGCCAGCCAAACAGATACGCAGTATTTT.

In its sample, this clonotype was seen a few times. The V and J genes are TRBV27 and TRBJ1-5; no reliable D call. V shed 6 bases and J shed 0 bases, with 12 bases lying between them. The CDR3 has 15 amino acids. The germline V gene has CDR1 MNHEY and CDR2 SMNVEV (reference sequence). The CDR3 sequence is CASSSYGVSNQPQHF. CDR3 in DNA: TGTGCCAGCAGCTCCTATGGGGTTAGCAATCAGCCCCAGCATTTT.

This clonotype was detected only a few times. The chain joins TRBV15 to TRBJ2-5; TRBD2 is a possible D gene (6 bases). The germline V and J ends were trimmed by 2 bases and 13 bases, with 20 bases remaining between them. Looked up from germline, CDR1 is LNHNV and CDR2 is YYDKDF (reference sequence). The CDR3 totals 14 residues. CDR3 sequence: CATSRSISGLPPYF. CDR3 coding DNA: TGTGCCACCAGCAGATCCATCTCGGGACTCCCCCCGTACTTC.

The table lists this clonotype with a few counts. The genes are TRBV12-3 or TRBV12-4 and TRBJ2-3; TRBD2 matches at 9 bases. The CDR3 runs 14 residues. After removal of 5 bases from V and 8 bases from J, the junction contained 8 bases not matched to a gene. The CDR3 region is CASSTNSGGTTQYF. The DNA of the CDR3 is TGTGCCAGCAGTACTAATAGCGGGGGAACTACGCAGTATTTT.

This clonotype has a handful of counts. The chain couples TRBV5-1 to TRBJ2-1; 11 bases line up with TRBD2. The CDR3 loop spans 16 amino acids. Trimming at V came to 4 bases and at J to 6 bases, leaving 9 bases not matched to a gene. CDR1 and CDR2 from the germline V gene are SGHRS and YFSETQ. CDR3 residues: CASSPSSGGTANEQFF. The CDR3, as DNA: TGCGCCAGCAGCCCCTCTAGCGGGGGGACGGCCAATGAGCAGTTCTTC.

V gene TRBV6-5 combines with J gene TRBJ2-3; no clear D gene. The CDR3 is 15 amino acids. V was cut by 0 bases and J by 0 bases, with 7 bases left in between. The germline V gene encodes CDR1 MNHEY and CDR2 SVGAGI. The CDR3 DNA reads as TGTGCCAGCAGTTACTCAGACGAAAGCACAGATACGCAGTATTTT. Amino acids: CASSYSDESTDTQYF.

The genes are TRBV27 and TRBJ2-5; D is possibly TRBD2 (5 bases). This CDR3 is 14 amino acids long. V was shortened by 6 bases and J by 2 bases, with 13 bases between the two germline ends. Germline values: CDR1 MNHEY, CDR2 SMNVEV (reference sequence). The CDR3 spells CASRDPGVQETQYF. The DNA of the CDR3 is TGTGCCAGCAGGGACCCCGGGGTACAAGAGACCCAGTACTTC.

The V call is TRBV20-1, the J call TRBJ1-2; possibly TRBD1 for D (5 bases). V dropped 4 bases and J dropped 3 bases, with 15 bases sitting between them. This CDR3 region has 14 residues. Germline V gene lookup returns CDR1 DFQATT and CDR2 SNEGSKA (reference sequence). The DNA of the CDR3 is TGCAGTGCTAAAGAAGGGACCGCAGACTATGGCTACACCTTC. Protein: CSAKEGTADYGYTF.

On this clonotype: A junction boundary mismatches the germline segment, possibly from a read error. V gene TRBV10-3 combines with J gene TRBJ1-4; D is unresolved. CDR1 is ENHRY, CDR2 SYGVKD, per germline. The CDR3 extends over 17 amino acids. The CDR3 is CVISESNGRDTNEKLFF. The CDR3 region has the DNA TGTGTCATCAGTGAGTCAAACGGTCGGGATACTAATGAAAAACTGTTTTTT.

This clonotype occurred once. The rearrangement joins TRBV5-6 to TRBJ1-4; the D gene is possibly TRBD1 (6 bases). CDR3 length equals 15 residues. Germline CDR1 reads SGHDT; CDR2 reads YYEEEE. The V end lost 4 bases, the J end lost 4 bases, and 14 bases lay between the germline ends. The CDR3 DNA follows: TGTGCCAGCAGCGTCAGTGGAGGGGGTAATGAAAAACTGTTTTTT. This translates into CASSVSGGGNEKLFF.

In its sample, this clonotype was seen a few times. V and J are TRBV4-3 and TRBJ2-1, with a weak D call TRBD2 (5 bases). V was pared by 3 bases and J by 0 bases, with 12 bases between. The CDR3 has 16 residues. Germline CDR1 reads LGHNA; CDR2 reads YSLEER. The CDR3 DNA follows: TGCGCCAGCAGCCACCGAGGGTCCAGCTCCTACAATGAGCAGTTCTTC. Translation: CASSHRGSSSYNEQFF.

CDR3 loop: CASRQTTGLYGYTF. The CDR3 DNA sequence: TGTGCCAGCAGACAAACCACAGGGCTCTATGGCTACACCTTC. The V gene is TRBV6-5, the J gene TRBJ1-2; a weak D match, TRBD1 (6 bases). This CDR3 comprises 14 residues. Germline lookup yields CDR1 MNHEY and CDR2 SVGAGI. V was shortened by 6 bases and J by 4 bases, with 15 bases between the two germline ends.

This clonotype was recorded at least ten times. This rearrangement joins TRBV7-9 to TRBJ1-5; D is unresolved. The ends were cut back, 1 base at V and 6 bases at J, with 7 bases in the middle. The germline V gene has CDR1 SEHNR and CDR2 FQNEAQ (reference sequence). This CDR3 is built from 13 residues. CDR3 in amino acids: CASSLGSSQPQHF. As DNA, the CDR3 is TGTGCCAGCAGCTTAGGTTCGTCTCAGCCCCAGCATTTT.

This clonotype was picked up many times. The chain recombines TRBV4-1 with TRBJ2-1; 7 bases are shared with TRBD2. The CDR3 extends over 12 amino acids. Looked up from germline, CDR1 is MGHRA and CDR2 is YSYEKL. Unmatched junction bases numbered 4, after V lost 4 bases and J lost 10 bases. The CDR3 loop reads CASSRSGVEQFF. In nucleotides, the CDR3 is TGCGCCAGCAGCCGGAGCGGGGTCGAGCAGTTCTTC.

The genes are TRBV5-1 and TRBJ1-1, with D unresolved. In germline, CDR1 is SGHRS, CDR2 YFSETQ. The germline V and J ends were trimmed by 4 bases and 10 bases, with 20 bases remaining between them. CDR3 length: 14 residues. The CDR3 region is CASSPVPSGRGAFF. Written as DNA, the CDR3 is TGCGCCAGCAGCCCAGTTCCTTCCGGGCGGGGAGCTTTCTTT.

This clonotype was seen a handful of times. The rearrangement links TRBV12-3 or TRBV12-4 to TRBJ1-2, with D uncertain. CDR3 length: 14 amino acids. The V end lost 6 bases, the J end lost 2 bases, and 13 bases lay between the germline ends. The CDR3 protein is CASSTTITNYGYTF. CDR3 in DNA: TGTGCCAGCAGCACCACCATAACCAACTATGGCTACACCTTC.

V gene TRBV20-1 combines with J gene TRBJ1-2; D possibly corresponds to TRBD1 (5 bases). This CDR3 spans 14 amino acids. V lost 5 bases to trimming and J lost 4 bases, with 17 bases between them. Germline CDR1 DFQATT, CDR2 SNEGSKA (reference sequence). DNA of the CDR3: TGCAGTGCTTTCGACAGACCCCGCGGCTATGGCTACACCTTC. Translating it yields CSAFDRPRGYGYTF.

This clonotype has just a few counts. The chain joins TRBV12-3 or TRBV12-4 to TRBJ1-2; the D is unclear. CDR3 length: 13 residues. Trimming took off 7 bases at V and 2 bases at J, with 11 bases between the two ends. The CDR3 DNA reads TGTGCCAGCAACTTCGACACGAACTATGGCTACACCTTC. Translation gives CASNFDTNYGYTF.

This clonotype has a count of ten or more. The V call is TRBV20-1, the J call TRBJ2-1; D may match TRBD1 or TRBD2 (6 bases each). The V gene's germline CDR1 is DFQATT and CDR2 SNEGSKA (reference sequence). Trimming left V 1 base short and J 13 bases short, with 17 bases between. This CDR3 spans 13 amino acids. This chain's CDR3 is CSARAPPGAQQFF. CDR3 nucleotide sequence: TGCAGTGCTAGAGCACCTCCGGGGGCCCAACAGTTCTTC.

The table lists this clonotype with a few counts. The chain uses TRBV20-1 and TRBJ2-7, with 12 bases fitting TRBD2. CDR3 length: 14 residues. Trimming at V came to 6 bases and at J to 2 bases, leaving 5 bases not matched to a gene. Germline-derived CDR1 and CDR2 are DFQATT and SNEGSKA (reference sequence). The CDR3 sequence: CSATTSGGPYEQYF. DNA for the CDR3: TGCAGTGCAACCACTAGCGGGGGGCCCTACGAGCAGTACTTC.

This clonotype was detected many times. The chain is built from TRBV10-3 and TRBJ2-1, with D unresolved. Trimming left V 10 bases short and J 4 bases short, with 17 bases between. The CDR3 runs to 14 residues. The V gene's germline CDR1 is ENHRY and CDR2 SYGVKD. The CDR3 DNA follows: TGTGCCACCGGATACTCGGACGGGTACAATGAGCAGTTCTTC. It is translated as CATGYSDGYNEQFF.

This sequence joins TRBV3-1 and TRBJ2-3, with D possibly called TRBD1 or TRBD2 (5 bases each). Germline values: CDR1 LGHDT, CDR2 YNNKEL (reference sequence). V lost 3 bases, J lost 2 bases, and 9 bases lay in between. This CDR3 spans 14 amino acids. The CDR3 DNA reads TGTGCCAGCAGCCAGGGGGACCTCACAGATACGCAGTATTTT. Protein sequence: CASSQGDLTDTQYF.

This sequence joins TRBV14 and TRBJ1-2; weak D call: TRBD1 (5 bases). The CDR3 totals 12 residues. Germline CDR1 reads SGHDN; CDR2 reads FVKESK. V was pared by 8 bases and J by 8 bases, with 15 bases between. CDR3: CASSVGVTGYTF. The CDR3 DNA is TGTGCCAGCTCAGTAGGGGTAACCGGCTACACCTTC. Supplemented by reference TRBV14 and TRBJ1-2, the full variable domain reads EAGVTQFPSHSVIEKGQTVTLRCDPISGHDNLYWYRRVMGKEIKFLLHFVKESKQDESGMPNNRFLAERTGGTYSTLKVQPAELEDSGVYFCASSVGVTGYTFGSGTRLTVV.

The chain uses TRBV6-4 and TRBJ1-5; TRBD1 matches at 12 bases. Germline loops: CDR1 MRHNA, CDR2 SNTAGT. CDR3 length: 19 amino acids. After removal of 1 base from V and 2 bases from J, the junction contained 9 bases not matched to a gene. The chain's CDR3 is CASSDFGTGGEAGNQPQHF. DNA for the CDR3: TGTGCCAGCAGTGACTTCGGGACAGGGGGCGAGGCCGGCAATCAGCCCCAGCATTTT.

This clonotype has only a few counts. CDR3 amino acids: CASSLDNIRLNYGYTF. CDR3 nucleotides: TGCGCCAGCAGCTTGGATAATATCAGACTTAACTATGGCTACACCTTC. The V and J genes are TRBV5-1 and TRBJ1-2; no firm D call. This CDR3 spans 16 amino acids. Germline V gene sequence: CDR1 SGHRS, CDR2 YFSETQ. Trimming left V 0 bases short and J 1 base short, with 13 bases between.

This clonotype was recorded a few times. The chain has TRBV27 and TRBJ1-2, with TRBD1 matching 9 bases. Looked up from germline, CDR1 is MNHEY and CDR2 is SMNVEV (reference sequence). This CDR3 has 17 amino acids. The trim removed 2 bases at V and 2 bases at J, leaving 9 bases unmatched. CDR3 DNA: TGTGCCAGCAGTTTAAGAGGACAGGGGAAGTCGAACTATGGCTACACCTTC. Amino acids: CASSLRGQGKSNYGYTF.

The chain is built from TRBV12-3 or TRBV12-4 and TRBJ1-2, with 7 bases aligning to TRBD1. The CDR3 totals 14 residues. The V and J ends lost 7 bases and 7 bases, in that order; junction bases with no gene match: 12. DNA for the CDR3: TGTGCCAGCACTTCCCCGGACAGGCACAGTGGCTACACCTTC. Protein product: CASTSPDRHSGYTF.